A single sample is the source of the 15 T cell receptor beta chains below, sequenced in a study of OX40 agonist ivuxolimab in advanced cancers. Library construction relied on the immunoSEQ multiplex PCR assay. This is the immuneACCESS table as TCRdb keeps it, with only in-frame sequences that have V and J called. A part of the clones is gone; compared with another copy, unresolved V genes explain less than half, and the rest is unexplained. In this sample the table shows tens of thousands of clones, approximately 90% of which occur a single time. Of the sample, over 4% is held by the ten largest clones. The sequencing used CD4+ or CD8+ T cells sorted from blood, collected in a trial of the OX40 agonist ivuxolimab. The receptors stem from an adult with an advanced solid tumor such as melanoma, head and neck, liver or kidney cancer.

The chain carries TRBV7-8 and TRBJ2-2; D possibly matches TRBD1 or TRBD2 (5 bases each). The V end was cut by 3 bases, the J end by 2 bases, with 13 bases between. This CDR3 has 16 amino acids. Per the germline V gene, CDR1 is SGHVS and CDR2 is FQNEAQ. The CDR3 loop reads CASSLSGRLNTGELFF. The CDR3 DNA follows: TGTGCCAGCAGCTTGTCGGGACGGCTAAACACCGGGGAGCTGTTTTTT.

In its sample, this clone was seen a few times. The CDR3 reads CASSKLRAEREIGEQYF. For the CDR3, the DNA is TGTGCCAGCAGCAAATTACGAGCGGAGCGGGAGATAGGCGAGCAGTACTTC. The chain employs TRBV21-1 and TRBJ2-7; whether TRBD2, the table's D call, matches the DNA was not checked. TRBV21-1 is recorded as a pseudogene. The CDR3 runs to 17 residues.

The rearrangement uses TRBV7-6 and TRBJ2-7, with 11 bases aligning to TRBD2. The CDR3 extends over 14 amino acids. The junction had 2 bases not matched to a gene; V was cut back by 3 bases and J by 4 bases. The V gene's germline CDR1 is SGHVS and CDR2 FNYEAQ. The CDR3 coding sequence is TGTGCCAGCAGCTTGGCTAGCGGGGGGTACGAGCAGTACGTC. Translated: CASSLASGGYEQYV.

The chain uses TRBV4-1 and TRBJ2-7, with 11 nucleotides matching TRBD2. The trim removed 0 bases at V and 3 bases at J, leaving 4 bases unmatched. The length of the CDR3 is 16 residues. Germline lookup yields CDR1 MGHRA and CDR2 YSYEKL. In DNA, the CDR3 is TGCGCCAGCAGCCAAGATTTCGGGACTAGCGGCTACGAGCAGTACTTC. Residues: CASSQDFGTSGYEQYF.

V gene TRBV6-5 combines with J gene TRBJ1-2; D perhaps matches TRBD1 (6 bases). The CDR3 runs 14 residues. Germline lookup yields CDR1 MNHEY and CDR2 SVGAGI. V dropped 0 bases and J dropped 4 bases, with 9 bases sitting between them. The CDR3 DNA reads TGTGCCAGCAGTTACTCAGGACAGCTCTATGGCTACACCTTC. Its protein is CASSYSGQLYGYTF.

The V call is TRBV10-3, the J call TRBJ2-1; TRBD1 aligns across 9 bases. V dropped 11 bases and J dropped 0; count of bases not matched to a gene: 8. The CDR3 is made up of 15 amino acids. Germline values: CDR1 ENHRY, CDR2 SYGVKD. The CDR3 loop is CAGGEDRGSYNEQFF. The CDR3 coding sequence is TGTGCCGGAGGGGAGGACAGGGGCTCCTACAATGAGCAGTTCTTC.

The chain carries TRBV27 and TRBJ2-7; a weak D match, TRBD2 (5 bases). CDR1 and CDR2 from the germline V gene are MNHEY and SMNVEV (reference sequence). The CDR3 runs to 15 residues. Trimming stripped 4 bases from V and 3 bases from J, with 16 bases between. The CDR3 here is CASSSVWRADYEQYF. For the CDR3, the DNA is TGTGCCAGCAGTTCTGTCTGGCGGGCTGACTACGAGCAGTACTTC.

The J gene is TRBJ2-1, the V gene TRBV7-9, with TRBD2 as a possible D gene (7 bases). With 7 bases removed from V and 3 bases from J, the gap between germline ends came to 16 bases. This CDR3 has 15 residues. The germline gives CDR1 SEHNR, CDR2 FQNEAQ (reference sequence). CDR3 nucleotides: TGTGCCAGCACCTATTCGGGGGGCATCTACAATGAGCAGTTCTTC. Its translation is CASTYSGGIYNEQFF.

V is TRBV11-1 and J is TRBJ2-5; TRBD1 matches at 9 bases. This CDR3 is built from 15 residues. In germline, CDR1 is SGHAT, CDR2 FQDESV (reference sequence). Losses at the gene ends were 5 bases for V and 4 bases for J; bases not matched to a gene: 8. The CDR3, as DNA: TGTGCCAGCAGCCTCGGACAGGGGCAACTAGAGACCCAGTACTTC. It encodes CASSLGQGQLETQYF.

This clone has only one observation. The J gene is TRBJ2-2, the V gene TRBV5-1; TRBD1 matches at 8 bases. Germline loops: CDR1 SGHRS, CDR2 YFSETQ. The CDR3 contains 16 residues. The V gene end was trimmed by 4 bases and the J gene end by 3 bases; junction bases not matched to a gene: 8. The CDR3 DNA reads TGCGCCAGCAGCAACCACAGGGGGTCGGACACCGGGGAGCTGTTTTTT. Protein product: CASSNHRGSDTGELFF.

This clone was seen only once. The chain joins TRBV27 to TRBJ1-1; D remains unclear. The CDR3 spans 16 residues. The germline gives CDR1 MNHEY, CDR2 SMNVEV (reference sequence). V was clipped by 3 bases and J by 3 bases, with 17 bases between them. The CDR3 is CASSLTLDRIHTEAFF. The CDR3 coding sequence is TGTGCCAGCAGTTTGACCCTAGACCGCATCCACACTGAAGCTTTCTTT.

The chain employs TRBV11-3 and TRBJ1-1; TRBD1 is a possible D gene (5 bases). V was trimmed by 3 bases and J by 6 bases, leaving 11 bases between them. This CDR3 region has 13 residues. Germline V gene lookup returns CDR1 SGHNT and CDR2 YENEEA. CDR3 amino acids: CASSFVQGAEAFF. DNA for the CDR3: TGTGCCAGCAGCTTCGTTCAGGGCGCTGAAGCTTTCTTT.

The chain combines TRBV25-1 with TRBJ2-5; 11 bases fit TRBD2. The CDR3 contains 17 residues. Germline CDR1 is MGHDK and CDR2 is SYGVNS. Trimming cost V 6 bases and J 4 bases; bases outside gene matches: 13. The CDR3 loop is CASRPLELAGDGETQYF. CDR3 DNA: TGTGCCAGCAGACCCCTGGAACTAGCGGGAGATGGAGAGACCCAGTACTTC.

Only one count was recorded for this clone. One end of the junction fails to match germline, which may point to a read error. The CDR3 protein is CASSQDWTSGTAESF. The CDR3 nucleotides are TGCGCCAGCAGCCAAGACTGGACTAGCGGGACCGCCGAGTCCTTC. This chain links TRBV4-3 with TRBJ2-7; 12 positions agree with TRBD2. The CDR3 runs to 15 residues. Germline CDR1 LGHNA, CDR2 YSLEER.

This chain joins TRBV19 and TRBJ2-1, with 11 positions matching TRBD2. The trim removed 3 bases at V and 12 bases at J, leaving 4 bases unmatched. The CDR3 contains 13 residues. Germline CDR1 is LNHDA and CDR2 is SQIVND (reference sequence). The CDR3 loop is CASSITSGGPQFF. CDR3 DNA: TGTGCCAGTAGTATTACTAGCGGGGGTCCGCAGTTCTTC.